These 8 T cell receptor beta chains came from one sample sequenced in a study of early T cells in non-severe SARS-CoV-2 infection. From the 5' RACE reads, TCRdb called clonotypes with MiXCR, one entry per CDR3 protein. The sample comprises 60,000 or so distinct CDR3 sequences, about 15% of which are singletons, and about 9.1% rests with the top ten. Sample: whole blood, taken at baseline. Receptors originate from an adult who was a healthcare worker with PCR-confirmed SARS-CoV-2 infection or an uninfected control (not recorded which).

The chain carries TRBV19 and TRBJ1-2; D is unclear. The CDR3 consists of 14 residues. V lost 7 bases and J 1 base, leaving 13 bases between the germline ends. Germline V gene data show CDR1 as LNHDA and CDR2 as SQIVND (reference sequence). CDR3 nucleotide sequence: TGTGCCAGTAAGGTGGACGGAGTTAACTATGGCTACACCTTC. As protein: CASKVDGVNYGYTF.

This clonotype was counted between two and nine times. The genes are TRBV20-1 and TRBJ2-1; 7 bases are a match to TRBD2. V dropped 4 bases and J dropped 7; count of bases not matched to a gene: 10. The germline gives CDR1 DFQATT, CDR2 SNEGSKA (reference sequence). The CDR3 has 14 amino acids. CDR3 protein: CSATQLRGRNEQFF. CDR3 nucleotides: TGCAGTGCTACCCAACTGCGGGGGAGGAATGAGCAGTTCTTC.

The chain carries TRBV7-7 and TRBJ2-3, with 9 bases fitting TRBD1. V dropped 5 bases and J dropped 5; count of bases not matched to a gene: 5. CDR1 is SSHAT and CDR2 is FNYEAQ in the germline V gene (reference sequence). The CDR3 spans 14 residues. The CDR3 here is CASSPDRGIDTQYF. In DNA, the CDR3 is TGTGCCAGCAGCCCGGACAGGGGTATAGATACGCAGTATTTT.

Ten or more counts support this clonotype. V and J are TRBV29-1 and TRBJ2-4, with D possibly TRBD1 on 6 matching bases. V was cut by 7 bases and J by 6 bases, with 13 bases left in between. CDR1 and CDR2 from the germline V gene are SQVTM and ANQGSEA. There are 12 residues in the CDR3. The DNA for the CDR3 is TGCAGCGCCACAGGGCTGGCAAACATTCAGTACTTC. The encoded protein is CSATGLANIQYF.

The sample holds many counts of this clonotype. V usage is TRBV7-9 and J usage is TRBJ1-1, with a tentative D call TRBD1 (6 bases). The V end was cut by 4 bases, the J end by 0 bases, with 9 bases between. CDR1 is SEHNR, CDR2 FQNEAQ, per germline (reference sequence). CDR3 length: 14 residues. CDR3 protein: CASSSQGMNTEAFF. CDR3 coding DNA: TGTGCCAGCAGCTCTCAGGGGATGAACACTGAAGCTTTCTTT. Full variable domain (remainder filled in from reference TRBV7-9 and TRBJ1-1): DTGVSQNPRHKITKRGQNVTFRCDPISEHNRLYWYRQTLGQGPEFLTYFQNEAQLEKSRLLSDRFSAERPKGSFSTLEIQRTEQGDSAMYLCASSSQGMNTEAFFGQGTRLTVV.

Concerning this clonotype itself: Compared with germline, one end of the junction differs, possibly owing to a read error. The chain uses TRBV19 and TRBJ1-5; a possible D gene is TRBD1 (6 bases). There are 15 residues in the CDR3. Germline V lookup: CDR1 LNHDA, CDR2 SQIVND (reference sequence). The CDR3 DNA reads TGTGCCAGTAGTTTAGAGGAAAGGGGGAATCAGCCCCAGCATTTT. Its protein is CASSLEERGNQPQHF.

This clonotype was seen only a few times. The V call is TRBV20-1, the J call TRBJ2-1, with 10 bases lining up with TRBD2. The V gene's germline CDR1 is DFQATT and CDR2 SNEGSKA (reference sequence). The CDR3 contains 14 residues. V was pared by 6 bases and J by 3 bases, with 5 bases of the junction left unmatched. CDR3 nucleotides: TGCAGTGCAATAGCGGGGGGCTTCTACAATGAGCAGTTCTTC. Protein sequence: CSAIAGGFYNEQFF.

This clonotype was observed a few times. The V call is TRBV4-2, the J call TRBJ2-2; the match to TRBD2 covers 13 bases. Germline V gene lookup returns CDR1 LGHNA and CDR2 YNFKEQ. V was clipped by 1 base and J by 6 bases; unmatched bases: 2. The CDR3 is 16 amino acids. CDR3 amino acids: CASSQGTSGSAGELFF. The CDR3 DNA reads as TGTGCCAGCAGCCAAGGGACTAGCGGGAGCGCCGGGGAGCTGTTTTTT.